Shown below are 10 T cell receptor beta chains from a single sample sequenced in a study of cytomegalovirus exposure and HLA in healthy donors. Primers included in the PCR were 60 Vbeta and 13 Jbeta primers. Assay: immunoSEQ multiplex PCR; the TCRdb copy retains only in-frame clones and omits some. The sample consists of around 100,000 clones, approximately 70% of them appearing once. What was sequenced was PBMCs. All receptors derive from a woman aged 18-35 years in good health and CMV-seropositive.

J is TRBJ2-1 and V is TRBV30; 8 nucleotides match TRBD2. CDR3 length: 14 residues. V lost 5 bases to trimming and J lost 7 bases; unmatched junction nucleotides: 10. Germline V gives CDR1 GTSNPN, CDR2 SVGIG (reference sequence). The CDR3 nucleotides are TGTGCCTGGCGGCTAAGCGGGGGAAGAAATGAGCAGTTCTTC. Protein: CAWRLSGGRNEQFF.

The chain has TRBV5-1 and TRBJ1-2; 8 bases match TRBD1. Trimming removed 0 bases from V and 6 bases from J; junction bases left unmatched: 1. From germline, CDR1 is SGHRS and CDR2 YFSETQ. The CDR3 has 13 amino acids. This chain's CDR3 is CASSLGTGNGYTF. The CDR3 bases are TGCGCCAGCAGCTTGGGGACAGGGAATGGCTACACCTTC.

The chain joins TRBV2 to TRBJ2-1; possibly TRBD2 for D (6 bases). This CDR3 is 14 amino acids long. V was trimmed by 9 bases and J by 0 bases, leaving 12 bases between them. From germline, CDR1 is SNHLY and CDR2 FYNNEI. CDR3 nucleotides: TGTGCCAGGCGGACCGGGAGCTCCTACAATGAGCAGTTCTTC. It codes for CARRTGSSYNEQFF.

This clone was seen a handful of times. V is TRBV21-1 and J is TRBJ2-6; the table's D call, TRBD1, has no DNA check behind it. TRBV21-1 corresponds to a pseudogene. CDR3 length: 18 amino acids. The DNA for the CDR3 is TGTGCCAGCAGCAAAGATGAAGACAGGCGCTCTGGGGCCAACGTCCTGACTTTC. It yields the protein CASSKDEDRRSGANVLTF.

V is TRBV30 and J is TRBJ2-7; D is perhaps TRBD1 (6 bases). Germline V CDR1 and CDR2: GTSNPN, SVGIG (reference sequence). Trimming pared 3 bases from V and 2 bases from J, leaving 14 bases between. The CDR3 has 14 amino acids. CDR3 bases: TGTGCCTGGAGGGCTCAGGGGTTAACCTACGAGCAGTACTTC. This sequence encodes CAWRAQGLTYEQYF.

V and J are TRBV20-1 and TRBJ1-1; D call uncertain. Germline V gene data show CDR1 as DFQATT and CDR2 as SNEGSKA (reference sequence). Deletions cut 5 bases from V and 7 bases from J, with 11 bases between. The CDR3 totals 11 residues. The CDR3 spells CSADSRGEAFF. For the CDR3, the DNA is TGCAGTGCTGATTCTCGGGGTGAAGCTTTCTTT.

The chain's CDR3 is CASRGQLETQYF. CDR3 DNA: TGTGCCAGCAGGGGACAGTTAGAGACCCAGTACTTC. The V call is TRBV7-2, the J call TRBJ2-5; 7 positions match TRBD1. The CDR3 consists of 12 residues. The V and J ends lost 6 bases and 4 bases, in that order; junction bases with no gene match: 2. The germline V gene encodes CDR1 SGHTA and CDR2 FQGNSA.

Here the CDR3 DNA reads TGTGCCTGGAGGGGGGGCAGGGAGGGTGAAAAACTGTTTTTT. Its protein product is CAWRGGREGEKLFF. The genes are TRBV30 and TRBJ1-4, with D perhaps TRBD1 (6 bases). V dropped 3 bases and J dropped 7 bases, with 15 bases sitting between them. The germline gives CDR1 GTSNPN, CDR2 SVGIG (reference sequence). CDR3 length: 14 amino acids. Complete variable domain (other parts from reference TRBV30 and TRBJ1-4): SQTIHQWPATLVQPVGSPLSLECTVEGTSNPNLYWYRQAAGRGLQLLFYSVGIGQISSEVPQNLSASRPQDRQFILSSKKLLLSDSGFYLCAWRGGREGEKLFFGSGTQLSVL.

This clone is a singleton in its sample. J is TRBJ2-5 and V is TRBV6-5; the match to TRBD2 covers 13 bases. Near its end, the DNA agrees better with TRBJ2-7, so the J call may be wrong. Germline CDR1 MNHEY, CDR2 SVGAGI. The CDR3 spans 14 residues. CDR3: CASSPGTSGIEQYF. Written as DNA, the CDR3 is TGTGCCAGCAGCCCCGGGACTAGCGGGATCGAGCAGTACTTC.

This clone has ten or more counts. The chain recombines TRBV7-9 with TRBJ1-2; 8 bases align to TRBD1. The V segment lost 4 bases and the J segment 2 bases; nucleotides outside the gene matches: 3. There are 14 residues in the CDR3. Germline V gene sequence: CDR1 SEHNR, CDR2 FQNEAQ (reference sequence). DNA for the CDR3: TGTGCCAGCAGCTCCGGACAGGGAAACTATGGCTACACCTTC. This translates into CASSSGQGNYGYTF. Combining the CDR3 with reference TRBV7-9 and TRBJ1-2 gives the whole variable domain DTGVSQNPRHKITKRGQNVTFRCDPISEHNRLYWYRQTLGQGPEFLTYFQNEAQLEKSRLLSDRFSAERPKGSFSTLEIQRTEQGDSAMYLCASSSGQGNYGYTFGSGTRLTVV.